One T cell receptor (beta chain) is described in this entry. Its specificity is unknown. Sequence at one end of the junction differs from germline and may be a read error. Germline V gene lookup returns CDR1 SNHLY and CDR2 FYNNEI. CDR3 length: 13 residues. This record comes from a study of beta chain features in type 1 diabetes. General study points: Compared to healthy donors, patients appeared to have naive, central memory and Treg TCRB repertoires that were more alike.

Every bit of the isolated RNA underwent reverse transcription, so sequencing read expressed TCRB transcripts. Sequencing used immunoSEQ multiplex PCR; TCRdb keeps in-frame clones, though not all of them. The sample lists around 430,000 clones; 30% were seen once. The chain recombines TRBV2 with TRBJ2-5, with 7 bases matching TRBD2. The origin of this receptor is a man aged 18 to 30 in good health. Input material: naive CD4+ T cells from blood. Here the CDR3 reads CASSEAGSPTQYF. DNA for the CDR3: TGTGCCAGCAGCGAAGCGGGATCCCCGACCCAGTACTTC.